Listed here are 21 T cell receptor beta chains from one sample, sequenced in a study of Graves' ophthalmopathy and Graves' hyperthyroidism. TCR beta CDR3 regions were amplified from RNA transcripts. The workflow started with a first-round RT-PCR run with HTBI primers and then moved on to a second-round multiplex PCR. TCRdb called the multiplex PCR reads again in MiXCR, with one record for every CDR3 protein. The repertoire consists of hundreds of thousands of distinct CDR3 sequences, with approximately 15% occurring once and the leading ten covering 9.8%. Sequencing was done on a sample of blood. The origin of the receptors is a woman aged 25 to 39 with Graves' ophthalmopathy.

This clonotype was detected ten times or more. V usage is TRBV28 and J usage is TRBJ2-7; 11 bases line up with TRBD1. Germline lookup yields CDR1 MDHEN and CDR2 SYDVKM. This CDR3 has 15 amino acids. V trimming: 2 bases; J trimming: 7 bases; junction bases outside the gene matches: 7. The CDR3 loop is CASSLLGQGGMEQYF. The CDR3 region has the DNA TGTGCCAGCAGTTTACTGGGACAGGGGGGTATGGAGCAGTACTTC.

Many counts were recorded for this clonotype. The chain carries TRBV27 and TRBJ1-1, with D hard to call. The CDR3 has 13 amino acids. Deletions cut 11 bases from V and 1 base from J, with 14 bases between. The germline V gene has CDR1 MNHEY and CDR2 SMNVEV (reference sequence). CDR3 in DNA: TGTGCCGGAGGCTCGGGGTCGAACACTGAAGCTTTCTTT. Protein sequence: CAGGSGSNTEAFF.

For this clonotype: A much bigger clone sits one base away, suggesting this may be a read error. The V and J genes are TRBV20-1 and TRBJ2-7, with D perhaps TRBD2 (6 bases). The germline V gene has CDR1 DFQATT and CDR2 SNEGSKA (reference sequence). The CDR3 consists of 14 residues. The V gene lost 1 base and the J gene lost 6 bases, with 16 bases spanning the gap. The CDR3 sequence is CSARGAQWRGEQYF. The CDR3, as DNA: TGCAGTGCTAGAGGGGCGCAGTGGCGGGGCGAGCAGTACTTC.

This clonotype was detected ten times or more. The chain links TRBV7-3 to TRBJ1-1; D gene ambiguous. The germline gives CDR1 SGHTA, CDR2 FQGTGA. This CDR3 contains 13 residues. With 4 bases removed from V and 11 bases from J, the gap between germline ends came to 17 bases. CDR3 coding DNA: TGTGCCAGCAGCTCTCGCTCAGACAAAAAGGCTTTCTTT. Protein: CASSSRSDKKAFF.

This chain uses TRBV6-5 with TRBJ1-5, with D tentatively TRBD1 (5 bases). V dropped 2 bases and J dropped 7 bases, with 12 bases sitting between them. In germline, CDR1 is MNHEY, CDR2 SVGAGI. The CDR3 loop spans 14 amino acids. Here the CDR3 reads CASSYNRGGQPQHF. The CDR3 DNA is TGTGCCAGCAGTTACAATCGGGGGGGACAGCCCCAGCATTTT.

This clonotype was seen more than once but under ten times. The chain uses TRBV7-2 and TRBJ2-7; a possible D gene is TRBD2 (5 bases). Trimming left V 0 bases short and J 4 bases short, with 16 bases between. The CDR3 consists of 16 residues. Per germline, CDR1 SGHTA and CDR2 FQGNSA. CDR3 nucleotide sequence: TGTGCCAGCAGCTTAGCCTCCCCGTTACTAGGGTACGAGCAGTACTTC. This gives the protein CASSLASPLLGYEQYF.

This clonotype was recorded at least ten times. In nucleotides, the CDR3 is TGTGCCACTTTCAAAAGGGACACCCGCATAGGAGGGACTGAAGCTTTCTTT. Encoded protein: CATFKRDTRIGGTEAFF. The gene calls are TRBV10-3 and TRBJ1-1; maybe TRBD1 (6 bases). The CDR3 covers 17 residues. Trimming left V 10 bases short and J 5 bases short, with 29 bases between. Germline V lookup: CDR1 ENHRY, CDR2 SYGVKD.

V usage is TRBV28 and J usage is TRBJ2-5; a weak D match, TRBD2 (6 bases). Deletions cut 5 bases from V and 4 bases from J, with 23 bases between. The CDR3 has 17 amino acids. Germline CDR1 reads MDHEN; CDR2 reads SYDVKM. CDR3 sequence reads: CASSPSWGETSRETQYF. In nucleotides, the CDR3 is TGTGCCAGCAGTCCCTCCTGGGGGGAGACGTCGAGAGAGACCCAGTACTTC.

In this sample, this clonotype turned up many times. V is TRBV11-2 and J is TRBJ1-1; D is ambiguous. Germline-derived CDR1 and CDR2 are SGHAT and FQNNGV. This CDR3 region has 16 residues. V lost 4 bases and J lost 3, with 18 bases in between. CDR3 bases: TGTGCCAGCAGCTCCCCCGGCTGGCGAACGGACACTGAAGCTTTCTTT. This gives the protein CASSSPGWRTDTEAFF.

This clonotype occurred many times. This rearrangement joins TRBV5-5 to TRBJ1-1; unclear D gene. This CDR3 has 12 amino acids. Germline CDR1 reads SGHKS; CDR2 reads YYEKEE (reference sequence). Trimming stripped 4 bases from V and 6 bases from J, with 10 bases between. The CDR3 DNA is TGTGCCAGCAGCCCAGGACCCCCTGAAGCTTTCTTT. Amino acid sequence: CASSPGPPEAFF.

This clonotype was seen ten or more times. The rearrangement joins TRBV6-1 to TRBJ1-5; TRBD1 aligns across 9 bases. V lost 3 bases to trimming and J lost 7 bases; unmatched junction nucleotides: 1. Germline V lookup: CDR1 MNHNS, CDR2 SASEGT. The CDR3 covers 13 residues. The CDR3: CASSETGGQPQHF. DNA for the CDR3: TGTGCCAGCAGTGAGACAGGGGGGCAGCCCCAGCATTTT.

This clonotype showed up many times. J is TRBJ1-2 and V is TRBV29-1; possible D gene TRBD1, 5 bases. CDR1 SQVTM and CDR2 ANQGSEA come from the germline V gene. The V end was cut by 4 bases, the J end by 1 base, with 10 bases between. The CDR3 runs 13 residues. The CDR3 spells CSVVEGSNYGYTF. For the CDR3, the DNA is TGCAGCGTTGTCGAGGGGAGTAACTATGGCTACACCTTC.

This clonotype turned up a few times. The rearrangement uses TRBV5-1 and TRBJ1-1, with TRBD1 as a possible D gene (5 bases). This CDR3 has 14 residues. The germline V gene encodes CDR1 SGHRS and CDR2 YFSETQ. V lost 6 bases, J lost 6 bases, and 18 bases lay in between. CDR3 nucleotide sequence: TGCGCCAGCACCCAAGGGCCTCAAGGGGCTGAAGCTTTCTTT. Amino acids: CASTQGPQGAEAFF.

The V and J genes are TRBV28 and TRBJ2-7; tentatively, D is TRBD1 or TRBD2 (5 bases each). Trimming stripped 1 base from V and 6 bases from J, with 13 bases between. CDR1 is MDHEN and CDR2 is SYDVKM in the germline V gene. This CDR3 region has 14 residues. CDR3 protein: CASSLSTAVAEQYF. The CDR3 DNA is TGTGCCAGCAGTTTATCGACAGCGGTTGCCGAGCAGTACTTC.

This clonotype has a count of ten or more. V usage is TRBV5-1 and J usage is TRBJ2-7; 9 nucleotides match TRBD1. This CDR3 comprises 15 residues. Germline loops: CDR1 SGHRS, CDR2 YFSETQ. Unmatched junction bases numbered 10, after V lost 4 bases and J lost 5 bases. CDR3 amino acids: CASSLEPDRGDEQYF. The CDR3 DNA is TGCGCCAGCAGCCTGGAGCCGGACAGGGGCGACGAGCAGTACTTC.

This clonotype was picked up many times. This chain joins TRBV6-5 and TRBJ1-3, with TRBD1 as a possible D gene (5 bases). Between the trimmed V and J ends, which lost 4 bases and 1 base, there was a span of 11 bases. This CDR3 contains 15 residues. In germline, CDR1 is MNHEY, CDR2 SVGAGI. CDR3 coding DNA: TGTGCCAGCAGTTTGTCGGGGGGGTCTGGAAACACCATATATTTT. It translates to CASSLSGGSGNTIYF.

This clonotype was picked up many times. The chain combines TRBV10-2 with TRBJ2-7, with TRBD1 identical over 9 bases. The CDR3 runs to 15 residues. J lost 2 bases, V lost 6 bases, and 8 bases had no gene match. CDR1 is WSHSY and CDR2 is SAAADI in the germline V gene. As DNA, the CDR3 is TGCGCCAGCAGAACTCCTGGACAGGGGACCTACGAGCAGTACTTC. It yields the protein CASRTPGQGTYEQYF.

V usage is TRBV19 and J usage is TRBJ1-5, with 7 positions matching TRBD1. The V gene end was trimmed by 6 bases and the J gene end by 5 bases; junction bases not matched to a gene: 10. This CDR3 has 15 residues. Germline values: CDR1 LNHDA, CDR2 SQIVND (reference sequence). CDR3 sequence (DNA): TGTGCCAGTAGCCTCAGACAGGGCCTCTATCAGCCCCAGCATTTT. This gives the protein CASSLRQGLYQPQHF.

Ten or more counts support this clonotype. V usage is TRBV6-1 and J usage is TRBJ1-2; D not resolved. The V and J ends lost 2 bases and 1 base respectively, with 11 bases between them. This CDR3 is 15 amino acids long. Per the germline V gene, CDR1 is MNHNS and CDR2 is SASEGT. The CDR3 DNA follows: TGTGCCAGCAGTGAAAGGGCTTTGCGTAACTATGGCTACACCTTC. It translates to CASSERALRNYGYTF.

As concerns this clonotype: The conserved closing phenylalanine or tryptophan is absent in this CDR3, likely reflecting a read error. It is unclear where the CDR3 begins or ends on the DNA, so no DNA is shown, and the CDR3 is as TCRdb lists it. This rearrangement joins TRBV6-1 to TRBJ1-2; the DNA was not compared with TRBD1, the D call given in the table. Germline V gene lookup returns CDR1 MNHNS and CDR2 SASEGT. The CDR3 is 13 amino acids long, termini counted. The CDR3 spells CASRDGASGGYTL.

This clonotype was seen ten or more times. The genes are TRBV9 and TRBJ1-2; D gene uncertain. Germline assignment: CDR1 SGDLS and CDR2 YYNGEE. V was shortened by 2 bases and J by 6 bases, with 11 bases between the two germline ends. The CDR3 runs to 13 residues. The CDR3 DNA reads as TGTGCCAGCAGCGTGGGTTGGGAGGATGGCTACACCTTC. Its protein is CASSVGWEDGYTF.